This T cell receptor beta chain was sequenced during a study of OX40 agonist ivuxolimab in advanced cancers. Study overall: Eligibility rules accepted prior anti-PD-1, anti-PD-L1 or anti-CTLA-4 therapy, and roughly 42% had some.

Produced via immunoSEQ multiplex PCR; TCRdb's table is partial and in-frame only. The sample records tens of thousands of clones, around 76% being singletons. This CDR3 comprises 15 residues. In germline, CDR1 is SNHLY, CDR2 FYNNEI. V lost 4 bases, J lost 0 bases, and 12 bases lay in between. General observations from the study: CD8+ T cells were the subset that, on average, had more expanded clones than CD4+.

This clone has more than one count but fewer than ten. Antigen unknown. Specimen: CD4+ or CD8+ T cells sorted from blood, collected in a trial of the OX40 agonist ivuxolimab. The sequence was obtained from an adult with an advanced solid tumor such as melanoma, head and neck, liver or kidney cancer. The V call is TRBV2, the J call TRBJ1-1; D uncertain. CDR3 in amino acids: CASSGGGLMNTEAFF. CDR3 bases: TGTGCCAGCAGTGGTGGCGGTTTAATGAACACTGAAGCTTTCTTT.